One sample yielded the 19 T cell receptor beta chains listed below, sequenced in a study of cytomegalovirus exposure and HLA in healthy donors (dated by TCRdb to 2016 to 2017). Receptors were amplified or captured by the immunoSEQ multiplex PCR assay. The multiplex PCR relied on a mix of 60 forward primers for TCR Vbeta segments and 13 reverse primers for TCR Jbeta segments. Held by TCRdb, this immuneACCESS table contains in-frame sequences only and omits some clones. Under half of the omission traces to an unresolved V gene where checked; the cause of the rest is unknown. The table of this sample itemizes around 150,000 clones. The ten largest make up roughly 2.7% of the sample. What was sequenced was PBMCs. The receptors shown here come from a middle-aged man in good health and CMV-seronegative.

This chain uses TRBV5-1 with TRBJ2-3; TRBD2 aligns across 7 bases. After removal of 1 base from V and 3 bases from J, the junction contained 2 bases not matched to a gene. From germline, CDR1 is SGHRS and CDR2 YFSETQ. This CDR3 has 14 amino acids. In DNA form, the CDR3 reads TGCGCCAGCAGCTTGATCGGGGGGACAGATACGCAGTATTTT. Amino acids: CASSLIGGTDTQYF.

The CDR3 spells CASSQDRQGGNSPLHF. CDR3 nucleotide sequence: TGCGCCAGCAGCCAAGATCGGCAGGGCGGCAATTCACCCCTCCACTTT. The chain employs TRBV4-1 and TRBJ1-6, with a weak D call TRBD1 (5 bases). CDR1 MGHRA and CDR2 YSYEKL come from the germline V gene. The V end was cut by 0 bases, the J end by 7 bases, with 13 bases between. The CDR3 extends over 16 amino acids.

V usage is TRBV28 and J usage is TRBJ1-6; possibly TRBD1 for D (6 bases). CDR1 is MDHEN and CDR2 is SYDVKM in the germline V gene. This CDR3 spans 15 amino acids. V gave up 4 bases and J gave up 4 bases, with 11 bases separating them. The CDR3 DNA follows: TGTGCCAGCAGTTCAGGGGTTCGGTATAATTCACCCCTCCACTTT. Translated, it gives CASSSGVRYNSPLHF.

Notes on this clone: This sample includes further DNA sequences coding for the same CDR3. The chain uses TRBV5-4 and TRBJ2-5; 15 bases map to TRBD2. Germline CDR1 is SGHNT and CDR2 is YYREEE (reference sequence). J was trimmed by 5 bases and V by 4 bases; bases with no gene match: 9. CDR3 size: 17 residues. The chain's CDR3 is CASSPGLAGGPEETQYF. CDR3 DNA sequence: TGTGCCAGCAGCCCGGGACTAGCGGGGGGACCGGAGGAGACCCAGTACTTC. The full variable domain, its missing parts supplied by reference TRBV5-4 and TRBJ2-5, is ETGVTQSPTHLIKTRGQQVTLRCSSQSGHNTVSWYQQALGQGPQFIFQYYREEENGRGNFPPRFSGLQFPNYSSELNVNALELDDSALYLCASSPGLAGGPEETQYFGPGTRLLVL.

The chain recombines TRBV12-5 with TRBJ2-1; TRBD1 is a possible D gene (5 bases). V lost 5 bases, J lost 0 bases, and 11 bases lay in between. The CDR3 has 15 amino acids. Germline V gene lookup returns CDR1 LGHNT and CDR2 FRNRAP. CDR3 residues: CASGPDRSSYNEQFF. CDR3 coding DNA: TGTGCTAGTGGTCCTGACAGAAGCTCCTACAATGAGCAGTTCTTC.

This sequence joins TRBV4-1 and TRBJ2-5; 7 nucleotides match TRBD1. With V trimmed by 6 bases and J by 10 bases, 17 bases remained unmatched. Per germline, CDR1 MGHRA and CDR2 YSYEKL. CDR3 length: 15 residues. Here the CDR3 DNA reads TGCGCCAGCAGGGATCTTGGGACAGCTAAGAGAAACCAGTACTTC. This gives the protein CASRDLGTAKRNQYF.

The V call is TRBV4-1, the J call TRBJ2-7, with D perhaps TRBD1 (6 bases). The germline CDR1 and CDR2 sequences are MGHRA and YSYEKL. V was clipped by 0 bases and J by 0 bases, with 9 bases between them. The CDR3 spans 15 residues. The CDR3 DNA follows: TGCGCCAGCAGCCAAGACCAGGGGTTCTCCTACGAGCAGTACTTC. It translates to CASSQDQGFSYEQYF.

The chain uses TRBV10-3 and TRBJ1-5; TRBD1 is a possible D gene (5 bases). The CDR3 runs to 13 residues. CDR1 is ENHRY, CDR2 SYGVKD, per germline. V was trimmed by 8 bases and J by 2 bases, leaving 10 bases between them. CDR3 bases: TGTGCCATCCGGGGGGAAGGCAATCAGCCCCAGCATTTT. Protein sequence: CAIRGEGNQPQHF.

The V and J genes are TRBV7-9 and TRBJ2-7; weak D call: TRBD1 (6 bases). CDR1 is SEHNR and CDR2 is FQNEAQ in the germline V gene (reference sequence). This CDR3 contains 13 residues. Trimming took off 4 bases at V and 4 bases at J, with 11 bases between the two ends. The CDR3 spells CASSYRDTYEQYF. The CDR3 nucleotides read TGTGCCAGCAGCTACCGGGACACTTACGAGCAGTACTTC.

This chain joins TRBV5-1 and TRBJ1-3; possibly TRBD1 for D (6 bases). With 0 bases removed from V and 4 bases from J, the gap between germline ends came to 8 bases. This CDR3 has 14 residues. Per germline, CDR1 SGHRS and CDR2 YFSETQ. The CDR3 DNA reads as TGCGCCAGCAGCTTGGGAACAGGGGGAAACACCATATATTTT. It specifies CASSLGTGGNTIYF.

The genes are TRBV7-3 and TRBJ2-1; 7 bases line up with TRBD2. CDR1 is SGHTA and CDR2 is FQGTGA in the germline V gene. The CDR3 totals 14 residues. Trimming removed 1 base from V and 4 bases from J; junction bases left unmatched: 1. CDR3 amino acids: CASSLMGGYNEQFF. The CDR3 DNA follows: TGTGCCAGCAGCTTAATGGGGGGGTACAATGAGCAGTTCTTC.

The chain couples TRBV6-1 to TRBJ1-1; D may be TRBD1 (5 bases). The V gene lost 2 bases and the J gene lost 1 base, with 8 bases spanning the gap. The CDR3 is made up of 14 amino acids. The germline V gene has CDR1 MNHNS and CDR2 SASEGT. CDR3 sequence: CASSEQGGNTEAFF. CDR3 DNA sequence: TGTGCCAGCAGTGAACAGGGAGGGAACACTGAAGCTTTCTTT.

The chain links TRBV7-9 to TRBJ1-4; possibly TRBD1 for D (6 bases). Germline V CDR1 and CDR2: SEHNR, FQNEAQ (reference sequence). Deletions cut 5 bases from V and 0 bases from J, with 13 bases between. The CDR3 contains 16 residues. The DNA of the CDR3 is TGTGCCAGCAGCCTAGTGTCAGGGGCAACTAATGAAAAACTGTTTTTT. Translating gives CASSLVSGATNEKLFF. The whole variable domain, filled in from reference TRBV7-9 and TRBJ1-4, reads DTGVSQNPRHKITKRGQNVTFRCDPISEHNRLYWYRQTLGQGPEFLTYFQNEAQLEKSRLLSDRFSAERPKGSFSTLEIQRTEQGDSAMYLCASSLVSGATNEKLFFGSGTQLSVL.

The rearrangement uses TRBV19 and TRBJ2-7; 7 bases line up with TRBD1. J gave up 4 bases and V 5 bases, and 5 bases lay outside the gene matches. Germline assignment: CDR1 LNHDA and CDR2 SQIVND (reference sequence). This CDR3 is 13 amino acids long. CDR3 coding DNA: TGTGCCAGTAGTCACAGGGGATCTTACGAGCAGTACTTC. Protein: CASSHRGSYEQYF.

The chain has TRBV7-2 and TRBJ1-5; D is unclear. The V and J ends lost 4 bases and 2 bases respectively, with 6 bases between them. The CDR3 has 13 residues. CDR1 SGHTA and CDR2 FQGNSA come from the germline V gene. CDR3 in amino acids: CASSSRGNQPQHF. CDR3 bases: TGTGCCAGCAGCTCCCGCGGCAATCAGCCCCAGCATTTT.

CDR3 DNA sequence: TGTGCTAGTGGTTTGGTACCGGTGATACAGGAACCCTCCCGGACCGGGGAGCTGTTTTTT. Translation: CASGLVPVIQEPSRTGELFF. J is TRBJ2-2 and V is TRBV12-5, with a weak D call TRBD1 (5 bases). This CDR3 region has 20 residues. The germline V gene encodes CDR1 LGHNT and CDR2 FRNRAP. V lost 0 bases to trimming and J lost 5 bases, with 25 bases between them.

The chain links TRBV18 to TRBJ2-3; D unclear. V was shortened by 8 bases and J by 1 base, with 19 bases between the two germline ends. The CDR3 sequence is 16 residues long. The germline V gene encodes CDR1 KGHSH and CDR2 LQKENI. The CDR3 protein is CASAPAAAEGTDTQYF. CDR3 DNA: TGTGCCAGCGCCCCGGCGGCAGCTGAAGGCACAGATACGCAGTATTTT.

V and J are TRBV19 and TRBJ2-5; 7 bases align to TRBD2. Looked up from germline, CDR1 is LNHDA and CDR2 is SQIVND (reference sequence). Losses at the gene ends were 3 bases for V and 2 bases for J; bases not matched to a gene: 3. The CDR3 is 14 residues long. The CDR3 is CASSMRGTQETQYF. The CDR3 DNA sequence: TGTGCCAGTAGTATGCGGGGGACTCAAGAGACCCAGTACTTC.

The gene calls are TRBV7-3 and TRBJ2-7; tentatively, D is TRBD1 (6 bases). V lost 4 bases to trimming and J lost 5 bases, with 18 bases between them. The CDR3 is made up of 15 amino acids. Per the germline V gene, CDR1 is SGHTA and CDR2 is FQGTGA. The CDR3 region is CASSSGHKNAHEQYF. Here the CDR3 DNA reads TGTGCCAGCAGCTCGGGACACAAAAACGCCCACGAGCAGTACTTC.